The 5 T cell receptor beta chains below all came from one sample that was sequenced in a study of blood T cell repertoires in COVID-19. Libraries were prepared by immunoSEQ multiplex PCR; TCRdb keeps only in-frame clonotypes and omits some of them. In the table there are over 250,000 clones, 80% to 90% of which are singletons. Sequenced input: peripheral blood. These receptors all come from a woman between 50 and 59 years old who had recovered from COVID-19.

The chain recombines TRBV9 with TRBJ2-1, with 9 bases lining up with TRBD2. Per the germline V gene, CDR1 is SGDLS and CDR2 is YYNGEE. V was clipped by 6 bases and J by 5 bases; unmatched bases: 9. The CDR3 has 15 residues. CDR3 region: CASKREDHINNEQFF. CDR3 nucleotides: TGTGCCAGCAAGCGGGAGGACCATATAAACAATGAGCAGTTCTTC.

The genes are TRBV19 and TRBJ2-5; 7 nucleotides line up with TRBD1. This CDR3 region has 14 residues. Trimming cost V 3 bases and J 2 bases; bases outside gene matches: 3. Germline V gene sequence: CDR1 LNHDA, CDR2 SQIVND (reference sequence). The CDR3 here is CASSIRTGQETQYF. The DNA of the CDR3 is TGTGCCAGTAGTATCCGGACAGGTCAAGAGACCCAGTACTTC.

The chain employs TRBV7-3 and TRBJ2-1; 12 positions agree with TRBD2. V was clipped by 1 base and J by 7 bases; unmatched bases: 11. CDR3 length: 18 amino acids. Germline CDR1 SGHTA, CDR2 FQGTGA. The CDR3 loop is CASSLNRLAGGPGNEQFF. CDR3 bases: TGTGCCAGCAGCTTAAACAGGCTAGCGGGAGGGCCGGGGAATGAGCAGTTCTTC. Full variable domain (missing parts from reference TRBV7-3 and TRBJ2-1): GAGVSQTPSNKVTEKGKYVELRCDPISGHTALYWYRQSLGQGPEFLIYFQGTGAADDSGLPNDRFFAVRPEGSVSTLKIQRTERGDSAVYLCASSLNRLAGGPGNEQFFGPGTRLTVL.

The chain has TRBV7-3 and TRBJ1-2; tentatively, D is TRBD1 (5 bases). Germline-derived CDR1 and CDR2 are SGHTA and FQGTGA. V dropped 1 base and J dropped 4 bases, with 10 bases sitting between them. The CDR3 has 14 residues. This CDR3 reads CASSLSREAYGYTF. The CDR3 DNA sequence: TGTGCCAGCAGCTTAAGCAGGGAGGCCTATGGCTACACCTTC. Full variable domain (missing parts from reference TRBV7-3 and TRBJ1-2): GAGVSQTPSNKVTEKGKYVELRCDPISGHTALYWYRQSLGQGPEFLIYFQGTGAADDSGLPNDRFFAVRPEGSVSTLKIQRTERGDSAVYLCASSLSREAYGYTFGSGTRLTVV.

This chain links TRBV28 with TRBJ1-6; D ambiguous. The germline gives CDR1 MDHEN, CDR2 SYDVKM. V was trimmed by 3 bases and J by 3 bases, leaving 21 bases between them. This CDR3 comprises 19 residues. Here the CDR3 reads CASSFRVMRKTNYNSPLHF. CDR3 coding DNA: TGTGCCAGCAGTTTTAGAGTTATGCGGAAAACTAACTATAATTCACCCCTCCACTTT.